The 18 T cell receptor beta chains below all came from one sample that was sequenced in a study of T cells in Graves' hyperthyroidism and ophthalmopathy. RNA transcripts yielded amplified TCR beta CDR3 regions. Researchers ran a first-round RT-PCR on the TCR CDR3 using the HTBI primer set. TCRdb independently ran MiXCR on the multiplex PCR reads; one entry per CDR3 protein. The sample includes about 300,000 distinct CDR3 sequences, roughly 19% of them seen just once. The sample consisted of blood. The receptors stem from a man between 50 and 59 years old with Graves' ophthalmopathy.

A few counts support this clonotype. The chain is built from TRBV28 and TRBJ2-3; maybe TRBD2 (6 bases). The CDR3 loop spans 15 amino acids. V was clipped by 5 bases and J by 10 bases, with 22 bases between them. Germline V gene data show CDR1 as MDHEN and CDR2 as SYDVKM. CDR3 residues: CASSHLGGASEAQYF. CDR3 sequence (DNA): TGTGCCAGCAGTCACCTAGGCGGGGCTAGCGAAGCGCAGTATTTT.

The chain employs TRBV3-1 and TRBJ2-2; D may be TRBD2 (6 bases). The germline CDR1 and CDR2 sequences are LGHDT and YNNKEL (reference sequence). CDR3 length: 18 residues. The V and J ends lost 4 bases and 2 bases respectively, with 20 bases between them. The CDR3 reads CASSRSFGTDSNTGELFF. The CDR3 DNA sequence: TGTGCCAGCAGCCGAAGCTTTGGGACTGATTCAAACACCGGGGAGCTGTTTTTT.

This clonotype has only a few counts. This chain links TRBV5-6 with TRBJ1-1; D call uncertain. With 7 bases removed from V and 1 base from J, the gap between germline ends came to 8 bases. The CDR3 consists of 12 residues. CDR1 and CDR2 from the germline V gene are SGHDT and YYEEEE. The CDR3 reads CASVWGNTEAFF. The CDR3 region has the DNA TGTGCCAGCGTCTGGGGGAACACTGAAGCTTTCTTT.

The chain joins TRBV5-1 to TRBJ1-1; TRBD1 agrees at 9 bases. The CDR3 has 14 residues. V lost 3 bases, J lost 3 bases, and 3 bases stayed unmatched. Germline V CDR1 and CDR2: SGHRS, YFSETQ. The CDR3 sequence: CASSSQGAYTEAFF. The CDR3 nucleotides are TGCGCCAGCAGCTCACAGGGGGCGTACACTGAAGCTTTCTTT.

This clonotype was picked up a small number of times. This chain joins TRBV6-1 and TRBJ1-2; 8 positions agree with TRBD1. Unmatched junction bases numbered 1, after V lost 4 bases and J lost 3 bases. The CDR3 has 13 amino acids. Germline V gene lookup returns CDR1 MNHNS and CDR2 SASEGT. The CDR3 is CASSVTGDYGYTF. DNA of the CDR3: TGTGCCAGCAGTGTGACAGGGGACTATGGCTACACCTTC.

The table lists this clonotype with many counts. This chain joins TRBV5-1 and TRBJ2-1, with TRBD2 matching 7 bases. The CDR3 extends over 17 amino acids. The germline V gene encodes CDR1 SGHRS and CDR2 YFSETQ. The V gene end was trimmed by 0 bases and the J gene end by 5 bases; junction bases not matched to a gene: 11. The CDR3 bases are TGCGCCAGCAGCTTGGGGGGAACGGGGAGGGCCCACAATGAGCAGTTCTTC. Its protein is CASSLGGTGRAHNEQFF. Complete variable domain (other parts from reference TRBV5-1 and TRBJ2-1): KAGVTQTPRYLIKTRGQQVTLSCSPISGHRSVSWYQQTPGQGLQFLFEYFSETQRNKGNFPGRFSGRQFSNSRSEMNVSTLELGDSALYLCASSLGGTGRAHNEQFFGPGTRLTVL.

This clonotype was picked up a small number of times. The chain uses TRBV6-1 and TRBJ2-5; 7 bases agree with TRBD2. Germline trimming cut 5 bases from V and 2 bases from J; bases unmatched to any gene: 8. The CDR3 spans 15 residues. Looked up from germline, CDR1 is MNHNS and CDR2 is SASEGT. CDR3 residues: CASSSSGSWQETQYF. CDR3 DNA: TGTGCCAGCAGTAGTAGCGGGTCATGGCAAGAGACCCAGTACTTC.

In its sample, this clonotype was seen a few times. CDR3 nucleotides: TGCGCCAGCAGCTCCCACATGAACACTGAAGCTTTCTTT. Translating it yields CASSSHMNTEAFF. The V call is TRBV5-1, the J call TRBJ1-1; no definite D call. CDR3 length: 13 residues. Trimming shortened V by 3 bases and J by 0 bases, and 6 bases separated the two germline ends. Germline V CDR1 and CDR2: SGHRS, YFSETQ.

This clonotype has ten or more counts. The rearrangement joins TRBV5-1 to TRBJ2-7, with D possibly TRBD2 on 6 matching bases. This CDR3 comprises 15 residues. CDR1 and CDR2 (germline): SGHRS, YFSETQ. V was trimmed by 0 bases and J by 2 bases, leaving 12 bases between them. Here the CDR3 DNA reads TGCGCCAGCAGCTTGGCCCGCGGGGAAACCTACGAGCAGTACTTC. Translating gives CASSLARGETYEQYF.

This clonotype was seen repeatedly, ten times or more. The J gene is TRBJ2-3, the V gene TRBV24-1; 8 bases line up with TRBD2. J was trimmed by 1 base and V by 5 bases; bases with no gene match: 7. Germline CDR1 reads KGHDR; CDR2 reads SFDVKD. The CDR3 length is 16 residues. The CDR3, as DNA: TGTGCCACCAGTGGGAAGAGCGGGAGACGCACAGATACGCAGTATTTT. It codes for CATSGKSGRRTDTQYF.

This clonotype was detected a few times. At one of its ends the junction is not consistent with the germline gene, which may arise from a read error. This rearrangement joins TRBV18 to TRBJ2-2; D might be TRBD2 (5 bases). Germline V CDR1 and CDR2: KGHSH, LQKENI. The CDR3 consists of 14 residues. The CDR3 loop reads CASSTPPEVGELFF. The CDR3 DNA reads as TGTGCCAGCTCAACACCCCCGGAGGTCGGGGAGCTGTTTTTT.

The V call is TRBV28, the J call TRBJ1-2, with D perhaps matching TRBD1 (6 bases). This CDR3 is 14 amino acids long. Trimming took 6 bases from V and 8 from J, leaving 19 bases between them. Germline V gives CDR1 MDHEN, CDR2 SYDVKM. This CDR3 is CASRASGGPRGYTF. CDR3 coding DNA: TGTGCCAGCAGAGCCTCCGGGGGCCCACGGGGCTACACCTTC.

This clonotype was seen repeatedly, ten times or more. The chain has TRBV2 and TRBJ2-7, with TRBD2 matching 11 bases. CDR3 length equals 15 residues. The junction had 6 bases not matched to a gene; V was cut back by 2 bases and J by 6 bases. Germline-derived CDR1 and CDR2 are SNHLY and FYNNEI. The CDR3 protein is CASSELAGGNGEQYF. CDR3 sequence (DNA): TGTGCCAGCAGTGAACTAGCGGGAGGTAACGGCGAGCAGTACTTC.

The chain has TRBV7-3 and TRBJ2-1, with D possibly matching TRBD1 (7 bases). Germline V gives CDR1 SGHTA, CDR2 FQGTGA. This CDR3 is 15 amino acids long. Trimming shortened V by 1 base and J by 7 bases, and 14 bases separated the two germline ends. The CDR3: CASSLIGGGVNEQFF. The CDR3 DNA reads TGTGCCAGCAGCTTAATAGGGGGCGGGGTGAATGAGCAGTTCTTC.

V usage is TRBV11-2 and J usage is TRBJ2-7; possible D gene TRBD1, 6 bases. Germline CDR1 SGHAT, CDR2 FQNNGV. Deletions cut 3 bases from V and 7 bases from J, with 13 bases between. The CDR3 totals 13 residues. The CDR3 DNA is TGTGCCAGCAGCTTCGCAGGGGCGAGGGAGCAGTACTTC. This gives the protein CASSFAGAREQYF.

The CDR3 reads CASSLATGNEQFF. CDR3 DNA sequence: TGTGCCAGCAGCTTAGCGACAGGCAATGAGCAGTTCTTC. This rearrangement joins TRBV7-3 to TRBJ2-1; D is perhaps TRBD1 (6 bases). The germline V and J ends were trimmed by 2 bases and 6 bases, with 8 bases remaining between them. Germline CDR1 is SGHTA and CDR2 is FQGTGA. The CDR3 is 13 amino acids.

Ten or more counts support this clonotype. V and J are TRBV5-6 and TRBJ2-7; 11 positions agree with TRBD2. The germline V gene has CDR1 SGHDT and CDR2 YYEEEE. V lost 5 bases, J lost 5 bases, and 15 bases stayed unmatched. The CDR3 length is 17 residues. CDR3 sequence (DNA): TGTGCCAGCAGGTTTAGGGGTAGCGGGAGGGCCGACCACGAGCAGTACTTC. It yields the protein CASRFRGSGRADHEQYF.

This clonotype was observed a few times. A clone one base away is much larger, so this may be a read error. J is TRBJ1-1 and V is TRBV7-9; D unclear. Germline V gene data show CDR1 as SEHNR and CDR2 as FQNEAQ (reference sequence). Trimming cost V 1 base and J 7 bases, with 7 bases left between them. CDR3 length: 12 amino acids. The CDR3 DNA follows: TGTGCCAGCAGCTTAGATCACTTTGAAGCTTTCTTT. Its protein is CASSLDHFEAFF. Complete variable domain (other parts from reference TRBV7-9 and TRBJ1-1): DTGVSQNPRHKITKRGQNVTFRCDPISEHNRLYWYRQTLGQGPEFLTYFQNEAQLEKSRLLSDRFSAERPKGSFSTLEIQRTEQGDSAMYLCASSLDHFEAFFGQGTRLTVV.